A selection of T cell receptor beta chains follows, all from one sample in a study of beta chain features in type 1 diabetes. Clones were read by immunoSEQ multiplex PCR, and TCRdb kept only the in-frame ones, dropping some. The sample lists roughly 250,000 clones; around 68% were seen once. The sequenced sample was naive CD4+ T cells from blood. These receptors were taken from a man aged 25-45 years in good health. The CDR3 runs from the conserved cysteine through the conserved F or W. Fields, in order: V gene, clone size, J gene, D gene, CDR3 protein, CDR3 DNA. D genes are given only for firm matches. Clone size is given for some rows only: seen once, a few or many times, or a class if the clone is expanded.

v_call: TRBV20-1
clone_size: .
j_call: TRBJ2-3
d_call: .
cdr3_aa: CSAGSTDTQYF
cdr3_nt: TGCAGTGCGGGGAGCACAGATACGCAGTATTTT

v_call: TRBV11-2
clone_size: .
j_call: TRBJ2-1
d_call: .
cdr3_aa: CASSLAPTQEVNEQFF
cdr3_nt: TGTGCCAGCAGCTTAGCTCCGACACAGGAGGTGAATGAGCAGTTCTTC

v_call: TRBV29-1
clone_size: .
j_call: TRBJ2-7
d_call: TRBD1
cdr3_aa: CSGGQGYEQYF
cdr3_nt: TGCAGCGGCGGACAGGGCTACGAGCAGTACTTC

v_call: TRBV5-1
clone_size: .
j_call: TRBJ1-5
d_call: .
cdr3_aa: CASSPRSMNQPQHF
cdr3_nt: TGCGCCAGCAGCCCGAGGTCAATGAATCAGCCCCAGCATTTT

v_call: TRBV30
clone_size: few
j_call: TRBJ2-5
d_call: .
cdr3_aa: CAWSAGASAGETQYF
cdr3_nt: TGTGCCTGGAGTGCTGGAGCTAGCGCAGGGGAGACCCAGTACTTC

v_call: TRBV29-1
clone_size: .
j_call: TRBJ1-2
d_call: TRBD1
cdr3_aa: CSVFSGGGYGYTF
cdr3_nt: TGCAGCGTTTTCTCAGGGGGAGGCTATGGCTACACCTTC

v_call: TRBV7-8
clone_size: .
j_call: TRBJ1-1
d_call: .
cdr3_aa: CASSLDRLGNTEAFF
cdr3_nt: TGTGCCAGCAGCTTAGACAGGCTAGGAAACACTGAAGCTTTCTTT

v_call: TRBV20-1
clone_size: .
j_call: TRBJ2-5
d_call: .
cdr3_aa: CSAYLSATQYF
cdr3_nt: TGCAGTGCCTACCTGTCGGCGACCCAGTACTTC

v_call: TRBV29-1
clone_size: .
j_call: TRBJ2-6
d_call: .
cdr3_aa: CSVRTVSSGANVLTF
cdr3_nt: TGCAGCGTTCGGACTGTAAGCTCTGGGGCCAACGTCCTGACTTTC

v_call: TRBV25-1
clone_size: once
j_call: TRBJ2-5
d_call: TRBD2
cdr3_aa: CASSAVSGRLETQYF
cdr3_nt: TGTGCCAGCAGTGCGGTTAGCGGGAGATTAGAGACCCAGTACTTC

v_call: TRBV9
clone_size: .
j_call: TRBJ1-1
d_call: .
cdr3_aa: CASSVEATKNTEAFF
cdr3_nt: TGTGCCAGCAGCGTAGAGGCCACAAAGAACACTGAAGCTTTCTTT

v_call: TRBV6-1
clone_size: .
j_call: TRBJ1-5
d_call: .
cdr3_aa: CASSEVAVSVNQPQHF
cdr3_nt: TGTGCCAGCAGTGAGGTTGCGGTTTCGGTGAATCAGCCCCAGCATTTT

v_call: TRBV6-5
clone_size: .
j_call: TRBJ2-2
d_call: .
cdr3_aa: CASSRVTGELFF
cdr3_nt: TGTGCCAGCTCCCGCGTCACCGGGGAGCTGTTTTTT

v_call: TRBV2
clone_size: once
j_call: TRBJ2-6
d_call: .
cdr3_aa: CASVASGANVLTF
cdr3_nt: TGTGCCAGCGTCGCTTCTGGGGCCAACGTCCTGACTTTC

v_call: TRBV5-1
clone_size: .
j_call: TRBJ2-5
d_call: TRBD1
cdr3_aa: CASSFNAGGQETQYF
cdr3_nt: TGCGCCAGCAGCTTTAATGCAGGGGGCCAAGAGACCCAGTACTTC

v_call: TRBV19
clone_size: .
j_call: TRBJ2-3
d_call: .
cdr3_aa: CASSQQGSTDTQYF
cdr3_nt: TGTGCCAGTAGTCAGCAGGGGAGCACAGATACGCAGTATTTT

v_call: TRBV29-1
clone_size: .
j_call: TRBJ2-1
d_call: .
cdr3_aa: CSVQGTSYNEQFF
cdr3_nt: TGCAGCGTGCAAGGAACCTCCTACAATGAGCAGTTCTTC

v_call: TRBV7-2
clone_size: .
j_call: TRBJ2-1
d_call: TRBD2
cdr3_aa: CASSHGLAGPPGNEQFF
cdr3_nt: TGTGCCAGCAGTCACGGACTAGCGGGGCCGCCGGGCAATGAGCAGTTCTTC

v_call: TRBV7-9
clone_size: .
j_call: TRBJ1-6
d_call: .
cdr3_aa: CASSLSYNNSPLHF
cdr3_nt: TGTGCCAGCAGCTTAAGCTACAATAATTCACCCCTCCACTTT

v_call: TRBV19
clone_size: .
j_call: TRBJ1-5
d_call: .
cdr3_aa: CAGANQPQHF
cdr3_nt: TGTGCCGGGGCCAATCAGCCCCAGCATTTT

v_call: TRBV30
clone_size: .
j_call: TRBJ1-5
d_call: .
cdr3_aa: CAWSPMTGQPQHF
cdr3_nt: TGTGCCTGGAGTCCGATGACGGGCCAGCCCCAGCATTTT

v_call: TRBV7-2
clone_size: .
j_call: TRBJ2-1
d_call: TRBD2
cdr3_aa: CASSFGTSESNEQFF
cdr3_nt: TGTGCCAGCAGCTTCGGGACTAGCGAGAGTAATGAGCAGTTCTTC

v_call: TRBV28
clone_size: once
j_call: TRBJ2-6
d_call: .
cdr3_aa: CASSREGAGANVLTF
cdr3_nt: TGTGCCAGCAGCAGAGAGGGGGCTGGGGCCAACGTCCTGACTTTC

v_call: TRBV4-2
clone_size: .
j_call: TRBJ2-4
d_call: .
cdr3_aa: CASSQGLAKNIQYF
cdr3_nt: TGTGCCAGCAGCCAAGGTTTAGCCAAAAACATTCAGTACTTC

v_call: TRBV7-2
clone_size: .
j_call: TRBJ2-7
d_call: TRBD2
cdr3_aa: CASQRGLAGTEQYF
cdr3_nt: TGTGCCAGCCAGCGGGGACTAGCGGGAACGGAGCAGTACTTC

v_call: TRBV13
clone_size: .
j_call: TRBJ1-6
d_call: TRBD1
cdr3_aa: CASSPRQGNSPLHF
cdr3_nt: TGTGCCAGCAGCCCCCGACAGGGAAATTCACCCCTCCACTTT

v_call: TRBV13
clone_size: few
j_call: TRBJ2-7
d_call: TRBD2
cdr3_aa: CASSGPGAGVNEQYF
cdr3_nt: TGTGCCAGCAGCGGGCCGGGAGCGGGAGTCAACGAGCAGTACTTC

v_call: TRBV7-2
clone_size: .
j_call: TRBJ2-1
d_call: .
cdr3_aa: CASSSTGSSYNEQFF
cdr3_nt: TGTGCCAGCAGCTCTACAGGAAGCTCCTACAATGAGCAGTTCTTC

v_call: TRBV30
clone_size: few
j_call: TRBJ2-7
d_call: .
cdr3_aa: CAWMGFHGGEQYF
cdr3_nt: TGTGCCTGGATGGGCTTCCATGGAGGGGAGCAGTACTTC

v_call: TRBV28
clone_size: few
j_call: TRBJ2-1
d_call: .
cdr3_aa: CASSLGLAQFF
cdr3_nt: TGTGCCAGCAGTTTGGGCCTAGCACAGTTCTTC

v_call: TRBV9
clone_size: few
j_call: TRBJ2-3
d_call: .
cdr3_aa: CASSVASGSTDTQYF
cdr3_nt: TGTGCCAGCAGCGTAGCTAGTGGGAGCACAGATACGCAGTATTTT

v_call: TRBV2
clone_size: .
j_call: TRBJ2-1
d_call: .
cdr3_aa: CASNHGSEQFF
cdr3_nt: TGTGCCAGCAACCATGGGAGTGAGCAGTTCTTC

v_call: TRBV5-1
clone_size: .
j_call: TRBJ2-7
d_call: .
cdr3_aa: CASSLLIADYEQYF
cdr3_nt: TGCGCCAGCAGCTTGCTAATAGCAGACTACGAGCAGTACTTC

v_call: TRBV30
clone_size: .
j_call: TRBJ2-5
d_call: TRBD2
cdr3_aa: CAWGSSGKTQYF
cdr3_nt: TGTGCCTGGGGAAGTAGCGGGAAGACCCAGTACTTC

v_call: TRBV7-2
clone_size: .
j_call: TRBJ1-5
d_call: .
cdr3_aa: CASSLGGAYQPQHF
cdr3_nt: TGTGCCAGCAGCTTAGGAGGGGCTTATCAGCCCCAGCATTTT

v_call: TRBV13
clone_size: .
j_call: TRBJ2-1
d_call: TRBD2
cdr3_aa: CASSYGRPSYNEQFF
cdr3_nt: TGTGCCAGCAGCTACGGGAGGCCCTCCTACAATGAGCAGTTCTTC

v_call: TRBV30
clone_size: few
j_call: TRBJ1-1
d_call: .
cdr3_aa: CAWRQRDTEAFF
cdr3_nt: TGTGCCTGGAGGCAGAGGGACACTGAAGCTTTCTTT

v_call: TRBV9
clone_size: .
j_call: TRBJ2-7
d_call: TRBD1
cdr3_aa: CASSARTGSEQYF
cdr3_nt: TGTGCCAGCAGCGCCCGGACAGGGTCCGAGCAGTACTTC

v_call: TRBV30
clone_size: few
j_call: TRBJ1-1
d_call: .
cdr3_aa: CAWSVRTVEAFF
cdr3_nt: TGTGCCTGGAGTGTACGGACGGTTGAAGCTTTCTTT

v_call: TRBV5-4
clone_size: .
j_call: TRBJ2-5
d_call: .
cdr3_aa: CAISRAEETQYF
cdr3_nt: TGTGCCATTAGTAGGGCCGAAGAGACCCAGTACTTC

v_call: TRBV28
clone_size: .
j_call: TRBJ2-2
d_call: .
cdr3_aa: CASSYASGELFF
cdr3_nt: TGTGCCAGCAGTTACGCGTCCGGGGAGCTGTTTTTT

v_call: TRBV29-1
clone_size: once
j_call: TRBJ1-2
d_call: TRBD1
cdr3_aa: CSVDAGGAGGYTF
cdr3_nt: TGCAGCGTTGACGCAGGGGGCGCGGGAGGCTACACCTTC

v_call: TRBV6-5
clone_size: .
j_call: TRBJ2-7
d_call: .
cdr3_aa: CASSYRSGPYEQYF
cdr3_nt: TGTGCCAGCAGTTACCGGTCGGGACCCTACGAGCAGTACTTC

v_call: TRBV29-1
clone_size: few
j_call: TRBJ2-7
d_call: .
cdr3_aa: CSVLTIDEQYF
cdr3_nt: TGCAGCGTCCTGACTATAGACGAGCAGTACTTC

v_call: TRBV7-9
clone_size: .
j_call: TRBJ2-3
d_call: TRBD2
cdr3_aa: CASSLEAGGTDTQYF
cdr3_nt: TGTGCCAGCAGCTTAGAGGCGGGGGGCACAGATACGCAGTATTTT

v_call: TRBV29-1
clone_size: .
j_call: TRBJ2-3
d_call: TRBD2
cdr3_aa: CSVEGGGSTDTQYF
cdr3_nt: TGCAGCGTTGAGGGCGGGGGTAGCACAGATACGCAGTATTTT

v_call: TRBV5-1
clone_size: .
j_call: TRBJ2-5
d_call: .
cdr3_aa: CASSFRETQYF
cdr3_nt: TGCGCCAGCAGCTTCCGGGAGACCCAGTACTTC

v_call: TRBV2
clone_size: .
j_call: TRBJ1-2
d_call: TRBD1
cdr3_aa: CASTRQGTNYGYTF
cdr3_nt: TGTGCCAGCACAAGACAGGGCACTAACTATGGCTACACCTTC

v_call: TRBV1
clone_size: .
j_call: TRBJ1-2
d_call: .
cdr3_aa: CTSSQGTSGYGYTF
cdr3_nt: TGCACCAGCAGCCAGGGCACATCGGGCTATGGCTACACCTTC

v_call: TRBV7-2
clone_size: .
j_call: TRBJ2-3
d_call: .
cdr3_aa: CASSSGGTYTDTQYF
cdr3_nt: TGTGCCAGCAGCTCAGGAGGGACATACACAGATACGCAGTATTTT

v_call: TRBV30
clone_size: .
j_call: TRBJ1-1
d_call: .
cdr3_aa: CAWSVSSMNTEAFF
cdr3_nt: TGTGCCTGGAGTGTATCCAGTATGAACACTGAAGCTTTCTTT

v_call: TRBV9
clone_size: .
j_call: TRBJ1-1
d_call: .
cdr3_aa: CASSHAGGTEAFF
cdr3_nt: TGTGCCAGCAGTCATGCTGGCGGCACTGAAGCTTTCTTT

v_call: TRBV7-2
clone_size: .
j_call: TRBJ2-5
d_call: .
cdr3_aa: CASSLGAGYQETQYF
cdr3_nt: TGTGCCAGCAGCTTAGGGGCGGGGTACCAAGAGACCCAGTACTTC

v_call: TRBV29-1
clone_size: few
j_call: TRBJ2-7
d_call: TRBD1
cdr3_aa: CSVARGLNEQYF
cdr3_nt: TGCAGCGTTGCCAGGGGGCTCAACGAGCAGTACTTC